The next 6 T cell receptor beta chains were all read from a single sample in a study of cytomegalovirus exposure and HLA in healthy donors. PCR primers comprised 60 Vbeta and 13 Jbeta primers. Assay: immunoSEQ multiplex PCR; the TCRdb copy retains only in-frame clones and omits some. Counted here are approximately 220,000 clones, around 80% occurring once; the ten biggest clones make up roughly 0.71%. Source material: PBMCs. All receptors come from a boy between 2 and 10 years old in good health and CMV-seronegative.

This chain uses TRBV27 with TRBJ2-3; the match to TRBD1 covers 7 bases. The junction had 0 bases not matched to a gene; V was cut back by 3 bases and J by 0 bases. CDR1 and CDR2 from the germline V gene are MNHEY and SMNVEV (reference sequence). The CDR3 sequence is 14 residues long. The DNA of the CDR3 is TGTGCCAGCAGTTTGGACAGGAGCACAGATACGCAGTATTTT. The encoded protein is CASSLDRSTDTQYF.

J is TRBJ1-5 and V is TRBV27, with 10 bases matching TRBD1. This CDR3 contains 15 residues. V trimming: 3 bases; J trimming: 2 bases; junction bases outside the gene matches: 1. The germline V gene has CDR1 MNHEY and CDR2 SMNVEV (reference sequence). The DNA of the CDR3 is TGTGCCAGCAGTTTGGGGACAGGGGGCAATCAGCCCCAGCATTTT. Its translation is CASSLGTGGNQPQHF.

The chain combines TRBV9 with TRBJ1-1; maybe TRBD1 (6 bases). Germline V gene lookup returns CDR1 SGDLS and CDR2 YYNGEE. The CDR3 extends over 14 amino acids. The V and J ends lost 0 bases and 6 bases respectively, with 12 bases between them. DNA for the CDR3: TGTGCCAGCAGCGTAGACAGGGTAGGCGCTGAAGCTTTCTTT. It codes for CASSVDRVGAEAFF.

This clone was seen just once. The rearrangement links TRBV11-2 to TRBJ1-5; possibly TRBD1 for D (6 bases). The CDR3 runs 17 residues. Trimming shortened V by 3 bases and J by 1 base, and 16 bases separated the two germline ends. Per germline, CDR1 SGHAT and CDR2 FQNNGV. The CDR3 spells CASSFPRAGESNQPQHF. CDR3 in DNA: TGTGCCAGCAGCTTCCCCAGGGCAGGGGAAAGCAATCAGCCCCAGCATTTT.

This CDR3 is CASSYGRTEAFF. As DNA, the CDR3 is TGTGCCAGTAGCTACGGGAGGACTGAAGCTTTCTTT. This chain joins TRBV19 and TRBJ1-1; D call uncertain. Trimming shortened V by 6 bases and J by 5 bases, and 10 bases separated the two germline ends. From germline, CDR1 is LNHDA and CDR2 SQIVND (reference sequence). CDR3 length: 12 residues.

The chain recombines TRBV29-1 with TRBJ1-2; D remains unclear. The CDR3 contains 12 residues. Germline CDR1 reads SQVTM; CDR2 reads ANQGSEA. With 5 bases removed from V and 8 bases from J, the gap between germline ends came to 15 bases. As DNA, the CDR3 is TGCAGCGTTCAAGCAACCACGAGGGGCTACACCTTC. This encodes CSVQATTRGYTF.